Reported below is one T cell receptor (beta chain). Its antigen is not known. It was with 60 Vbeta and 13 Jbeta primers that the PCR ran. The protocol was immunoSEQ multiplex PCR, while the TCRdb copy is restricted to in-frame clones and leaves out a portion. The top ten hold approximately 7% of the sample, which has 160,000 or so clones, approximately 80% seen once. These data come from a study of cytomegalovirus exposure and HLA in healthy donors. Looking at the study overall: Within an early data release were roughly 83 million unique TCRs drawn from HLA-typed donors. Study-wide points: In a later analysis, at a false discovery rate of 0.05, approximately 16,000 TCR beta sequences were associated with HLA alleles. A highly shared variant cluster was judged a likely technical artifact.

Per germline, CDR1 SGHTA and CDR2 FQGTGA. V dropped 8 bases and J dropped 2; count of bases not matched to a gene: 4. The length of the CDR3 is 13 residues. This receptor was obtained from a woman in her thirties in good health and CMV-seropositive. The chain carries TRBV7-3 and TRBJ2-5; the match to TRBD1 covers 8 bases. Sequencing was done on a sample of PBMCs. CDR3 bases: TGTGCCAGCGCCCAGGGGGCGCAAGAGACCCAGTACTTC. Translating it yields CASAQGAQETQYF.